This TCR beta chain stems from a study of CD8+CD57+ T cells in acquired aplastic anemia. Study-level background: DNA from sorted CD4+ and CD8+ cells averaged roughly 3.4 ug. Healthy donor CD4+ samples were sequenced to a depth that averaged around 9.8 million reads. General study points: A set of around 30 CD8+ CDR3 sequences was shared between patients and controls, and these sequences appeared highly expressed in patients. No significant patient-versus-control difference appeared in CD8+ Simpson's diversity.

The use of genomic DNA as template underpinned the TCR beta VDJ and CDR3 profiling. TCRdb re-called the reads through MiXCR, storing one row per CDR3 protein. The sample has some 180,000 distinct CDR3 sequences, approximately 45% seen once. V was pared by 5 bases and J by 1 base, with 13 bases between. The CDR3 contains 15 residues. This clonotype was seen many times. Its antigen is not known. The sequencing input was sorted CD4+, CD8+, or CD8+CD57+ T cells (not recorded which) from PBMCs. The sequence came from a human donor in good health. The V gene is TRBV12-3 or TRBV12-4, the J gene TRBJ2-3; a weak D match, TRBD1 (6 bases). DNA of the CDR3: TGTGCCAGCAGTCCCAGGGACATCGGCACAGATACGCAGTATTTT. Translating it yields CASSPRDIGTDTQYF.